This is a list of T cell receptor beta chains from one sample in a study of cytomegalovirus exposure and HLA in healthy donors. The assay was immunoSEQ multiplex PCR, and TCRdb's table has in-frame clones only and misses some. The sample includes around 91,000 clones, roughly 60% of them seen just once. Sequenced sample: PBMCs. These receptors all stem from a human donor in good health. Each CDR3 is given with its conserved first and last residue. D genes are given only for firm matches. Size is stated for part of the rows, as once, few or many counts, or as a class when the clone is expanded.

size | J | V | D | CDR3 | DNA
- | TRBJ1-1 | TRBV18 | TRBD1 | CASSPGTGGMNTEAFF | TGTGCCAGCTCACCCGGGACAGGGGGGATGAACACTGAAGCTTTCTTT
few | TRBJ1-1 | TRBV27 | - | CASSSQREGSTEAFF | TGTGCCAGCAGTTCCCAAAGGGAGGGGTCCACTGAAGCTTTCTTT
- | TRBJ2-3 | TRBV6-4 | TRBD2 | CASIKTRVAGGTDTQYF | TGTGCCAGCATCAAGACGAGAGTAGCGGGGGGCACAGATACGCAGTATTTT
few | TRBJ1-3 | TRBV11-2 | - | CASRPHPNRISSGNTIYF | TGTGCCAGCAGGCCTCACCCGAACAGGATAAGCTCTGGAAACACCATATATTTT
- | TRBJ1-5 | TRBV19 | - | CASSIVTTPNQPQHF | TGTGCCAGTAGTATAGTAACGACACCCAATCAGCCCCAGCATTTT
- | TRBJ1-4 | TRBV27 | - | CASSATGGWGEKLFF | TGTGCCAGCAGTGCTACGGGAGGATGGGGTGAAAAACTGTTTTTT
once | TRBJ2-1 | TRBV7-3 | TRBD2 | CASSFGLASHNEQFF | TGTGCCAGCAGCTTCGGACTAGCTTCCCACAATGAGCAGTTCTTC
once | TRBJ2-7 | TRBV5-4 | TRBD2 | CASSFSGGGGYEQYF | TGTGCCAGCAGCTTCAGCGGGGGGGGCGGGTACGAGCAGTACTTC
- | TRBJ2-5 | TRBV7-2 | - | CASSPTGLRLETQYF | TGTGCCAGCAGCCCTACGGGACTTCGTTTGGAGACCCAGTACTTC
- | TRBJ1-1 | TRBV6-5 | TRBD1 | CASSSQTGTVTEAFF | TGTGCCAGCAGTTCCCAGACAGGGACGGTCACTGAAGCTTTCTTT
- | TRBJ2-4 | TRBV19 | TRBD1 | CASTPTGAKNIQYF | TGTGCCAGTACCCCGACAGGGGCCAAAAACATTCAGTACTTC
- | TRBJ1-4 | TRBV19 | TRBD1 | CASSPPTGINEKLFF | TGTGCCAGTAGTCCCCCGACAGGGATTAATGAAAAACTGTTTTTT
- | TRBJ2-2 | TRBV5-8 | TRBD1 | CASSSITGDTGELFF | TGTGCCAGCAGCTCTATTACAGGGGACACCGGGGAGCTGTTTTTT
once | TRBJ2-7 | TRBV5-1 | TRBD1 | CASSGDSSYEQYF | TGCGCCAGCAGCGGGGACAGCTCCTACGAGCAGTACTTC
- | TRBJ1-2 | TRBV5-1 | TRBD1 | CASSWGDRGTANYGYTF | TGCGCCAGCAGCTGGGGGGACAGGGGCACTGCTAACTATGGCTACACCTTC
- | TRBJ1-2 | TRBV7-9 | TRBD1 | CASSFRDRGSSGYTF | TGTGCCAGCAGCTTCCGGGACAGGGGAAGTTCCGGCTACACCTTC
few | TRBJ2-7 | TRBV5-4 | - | CASSPGRSSSYEQYF | TGTGCCAGCAGCCCCGGGAGATCTTCTTCCTACGAGCAGTACTTC
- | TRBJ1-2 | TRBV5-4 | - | CASTPTDFQPTF | TGTGCCAGCACCCCCACAGATTTCCAACCCACCTTC
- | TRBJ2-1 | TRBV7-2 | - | CASGPRGYNEQFF | TGTGCCAGCGGCCCCAGAGGGTACAATGAGCAGTTCTTC
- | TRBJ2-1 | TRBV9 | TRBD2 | CASSGRLAAHNEQFF | TGTGCCAGCAGCGGTCGACTAGCGGCCCACAATGAGCAGTTCTTC
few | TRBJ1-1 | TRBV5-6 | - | CASSFRRDTEAFF | TGTGCCAGCAGCTTTCGCAGGGACACTGAAGCTTTCTTT
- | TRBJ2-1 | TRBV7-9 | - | CASSLSTYNEQFF | TGTGCCAGCAGCTTAAGCACCTACAATGAGCAGTTCTTC
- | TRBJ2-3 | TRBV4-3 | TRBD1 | CASSQVAGQGVGTQYF | TGCGCCAGCAGCCAAGTCGCTGGTCAGGGGGTAGGTACGCAGTATTTT
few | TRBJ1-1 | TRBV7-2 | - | CASSFPPAGMNTEAFF | TGTGCCAGCAGCTTCCCCCCTGCAGGCATGAACACTGAAGCTTTCTTT
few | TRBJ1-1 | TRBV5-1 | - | CASRIGSGNTEAFF | TGCGCCAGCAGAATCGGATCGGGGAACACTGAAGCTTTCTTT
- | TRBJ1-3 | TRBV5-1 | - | CASRETEALNTIYF | TGCGCCAGCAGAGAGACAGAAGCCTTAAACACCATATATTTT
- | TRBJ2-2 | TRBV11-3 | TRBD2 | CASSLGVASGGELFF | TGTGCCAGCAGCTTAGGGGTGGCTAGCGGCGGGGAGCTGTTTTTT
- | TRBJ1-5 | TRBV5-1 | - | CASSLTVNQPQHF | TGCGCCAGCAGCTTGACGGTAAATCAGCCCCAGCATTTT
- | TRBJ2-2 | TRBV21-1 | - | CASRKPPGQGGSGELFF | TGTGCCAGCAGAAAACCACCGGGACAGGGGGGGTCCGGGGAGCTGTTTTTT
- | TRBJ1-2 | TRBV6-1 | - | CASSDYLTESNYGYTF | TGTGCCAGCAGTGATTATTTGACAGAAAGTAACTATGGCTACACCTTC
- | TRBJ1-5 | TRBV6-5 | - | CASRTRSGNQPQHF | TGTGCCAGCAGGACTCGGTCGGGCAATCAGCCCCAGCATTTT
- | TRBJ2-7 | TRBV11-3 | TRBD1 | CASSLDSQGAHEQYF | TGTGCCAGCAGCTTAGATTCCCAGGGGGCCCACGAGCAGTACTTC
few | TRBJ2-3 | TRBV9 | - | CASSVNPANTDTQYF | TGTGCCAGCAGCGTAAACCCAGCGAACACAGATACGCAGTATTTT
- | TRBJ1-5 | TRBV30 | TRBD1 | CAWSEDRGLGQPQHF | TGTGCCTGGAGCGAGGACAGGGGGTTAGGTCAGCCCCAGCATTTT
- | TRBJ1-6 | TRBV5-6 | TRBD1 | CASSGMDRVDVNSPLHF | TGTGCCAGCAGCGGCATGGACAGGGTGGATGTGAATTCACCCCTCCACTTT
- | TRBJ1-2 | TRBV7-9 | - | CASSLAEDRFYGYTF | TGTGCCAGCAGCTTAGCGGAGGACAGATTCTATGGCTACACCTTC
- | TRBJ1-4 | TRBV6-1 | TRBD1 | CASSDTGGAEKLFF | TGTGCCAGCAGTGACACAGGGGGCGCGGAAAAACTGTTTTTT
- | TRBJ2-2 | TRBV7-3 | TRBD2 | CASSPRLAGGGGELFF | TGTGCCAGCAGCCCCCGACTAGCGGGGGGGGGCGGGGAGCTGTTTTTT
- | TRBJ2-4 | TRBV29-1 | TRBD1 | CSGGTGENIQYF | TGCAGCGGGGGGACAGGGGAAAACATTCAGTACTTC
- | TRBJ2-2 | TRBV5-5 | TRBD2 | CASTGTSGGGLNTGELFF | TGTGCCAGCACCGGGACTAGCGGGGGGGGGTTGAACACCGGGGAGCTGTTTTTT
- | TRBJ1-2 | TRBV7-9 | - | CASSLALVRVGHYTF | TGTGCCAGCAGCTTAGCGCTAGTGAGGGTAGGCCACTACACCTTC
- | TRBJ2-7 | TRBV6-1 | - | CASSNSYEQYF | TGTGCCAGCAGCAACTCGTACGAGCAGTACTTC
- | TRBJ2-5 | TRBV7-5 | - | CARSLAMWRLAGARETQYF | TGTGCCAGAAGCTTAGCAATGTGGAGACTAGCGGGGGCTCGGGAGACCCAGTACTTC
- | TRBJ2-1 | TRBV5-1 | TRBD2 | CASSDKTSLGTYNEQFF | TGCGCCAGCAGCGACAAGACTAGCTTGGGCACCTACAATGAGCAGTTCTTC
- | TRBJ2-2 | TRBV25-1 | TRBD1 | CASSEEEQGRHTGELFF | TGTGCCAGCAGTGAAGAGGAACAGGGGCGCCACACCGGGGAGCTGTTTTTT
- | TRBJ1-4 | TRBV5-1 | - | CASSRGYRPTRTNEKLFF | TGCGCCAGCAGCCGGGGATATCGCCCCACTCGCACTAATGAAAAACTGTTTTTT
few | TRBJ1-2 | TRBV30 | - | CAWAHGNYGYTF | TGTGCCTGGGCCCACGGGAACTATGGCTACACCTTC
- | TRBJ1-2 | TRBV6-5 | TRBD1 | CASSPGTGHYGYTF | TGTGCCAGCAGTCCCGGGACAGGGCACTATGGCTACACCTTC
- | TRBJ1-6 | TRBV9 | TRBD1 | CASSVAGTGGSPLHF | TGTGCCAGCAGCGTAGCCGGGACAGGTGGTTCACCCCTCCACTTT
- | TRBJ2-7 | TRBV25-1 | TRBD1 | CASSPQPGGVFYEQYF | TGTGCCAGCAGTCCACAACCAGGGGGCGTCTTCTACGAGCAGTACTTC